This TCR beta chain was captured in a study of blood T cell repertoires in COVID-19. Study at large: Sources were T cells, B-cell-depleted T cells, or PBMCs; the material itself was cDNA or gDNA.

Measured with immunoSEQ multiplex PCR; TCRdb has only the in-frame clones, and not every one. The sample includes around 400,000 clones, around 83% of them seen just once. This CDR3 is 13 amino acids long. V gave up 2 bases and J gave up 8 bases, with 9 bases separating them. In germline, CDR1 is SGHNT, CDR2 YENEEA. Participants, about 18 to 95 years old, spanned about two dozen US areas. Participant-given clinical history determined each cohort assignment. Donors in Cohort 3 counted as recovered after two negative PCRs, clearance, or symptom resolution. The chain is built from TRBV11-3 and TRBJ1-4; a possible D gene is TRBD1 (5 bases). This TCR was recovered from a woman between 45 and 60 years old who had recovered from COVID-19. The material sequenced was PBMCs or T cells enriched from blood (not recorded which). CDR3 sequence (DNA): TGTGCCAGCAGCTTACCGACAGTCGAAAAACTGTTTTTT. Protein sequence: CASSLPTVEKLFF.